Presented here are 8 T cell receptor beta chains from one specimen sequenced in a study of cytomegalovirus exposure and HLA in healthy donors. In the PCR, 60 Vbeta and 13 Jbeta primers were used. Generated by immunoSEQ multiplex PCR, the TCRdb table keeps only in-frame clones and is missing some. The repertoire holds fewer than 110,000 clones, with roughly 87% as singletons. Sequencing was performed on PBMCs. These receptors originate from a man younger than 45 in good health and CMV-seropositive.

The chain recombines TRBV18 with TRBJ2-3; TRBD2 agrees at 14 bases. V lost 3 bases and J lost 4; bases outside the gene matches: 3. This CDR3 has 16 amino acids. From germline, CDR1 is KGHSH and CDR2 LQKENI. The CDR3 DNA reads as TGTGCCAGCTCACCGATGACTAGCGGGGGGGCAGATACGCAGTATTTT. Its protein product is CASSPMTSGGADTQYF.

This chain joins TRBV2 and TRBJ2-1, with TRBD2 matching 11 bases. With 4 bases clipped from V and 8 bases from J, the junction kept 10 bases outside the gene matches. Germline CDR1 SNHLY, CDR2 FYNNEI. This CDR3 has 16 amino acids. CDR3 nucleotides: TGTGCCAGCAGTGCTCGCAATAGCGGGGGGGTCCATGAGCAGTTCTTC. Its protein product is CASSARNSGGVHEQFF.

This clone appeared once. The genes are TRBV4-1 and TRBJ2-5; 10 nucleotides align to TRBD1. The J call may be wrong; the DNA end is better matched by TRBJ2-7. Germline assignment: CDR1 MGHRA and CDR2 YSYEKL. The CDR3 contains 16 residues. CDR3 in amino acids: CASSQDKGTGAYEQYF. The CDR3 nucleotides are TGCGCCAGCAGCCAAGATAAAGGGACAGGGGCCTACGAGCAGTACTTC.

This CDR3 is CASSGRTGYTEAFF. The CDR3 DNA follows: TGTGCCAGCAGCGGGAGGACAGGGTACACTGAAGCTTTCTTT. The rearrangement uses TRBV5-6 and TRBJ1-1; 8 positions agree with TRBD1. J was trimmed by 3 bases and V by 4 bases; bases with no gene match: 5. Germline V gene data show CDR1 as SGHDT and CDR2 as YYEEEE. The CDR3 runs to 14 residues.

V and J are TRBV28 and TRBJ1-5; TRBD1 matches at 7 bases. Germline V lookup: CDR1 MDHEN, CDR2 SYDVKM. The V gene end was trimmed by 4 bases and the J gene end by 6 bases; junction bases not matched to a gene: 9. This CDR3 has 15 amino acids. The CDR3 nucleotides are TGTGCCAGCAGTTCCGGACAGGTCTCTGGTCAGCCCCAGCATTTT. Translation gives CASSSGQVSGQPQHF.

The V and J genes are TRBV18 and TRBJ1-4, with D possibly matching TRBD1 (6 bases). Germline CDR1 reads KGHSH; CDR2 reads LQKENI. Trimming removed 4 bases at V and 8 bases at J, with 8 bases between. The CDR3 totals 12 residues. CDR3 DNA sequence: TGTGCCAGCTCACGACAGGAAGAAAAACTGTTTTTT. It translates to CASSRQEEKLFF. The whole variable domain, filled in from reference TRBV18 and TRBJ1-4, reads NAGVMQNPRHLVRRRGQEARLRCSPMKGHSHVYWYRQLPEEGLKFMVYLQKENIIDESGMPKERFSAEFPKEGPSILRIQQVVRGDSAAYFCASSRQEEKLFFGSGTQLSVL.

Only a few counts were recorded for this clone. This rearrangement joins TRBV5-1 to TRBJ2-1, with D perhaps TRBD2 (6 bases). The CDR3 runs to 16 residues. V dropped 3 bases and J dropped 4 bases, with 17 bases sitting between them. Germline assignment: CDR1 SGHRS and CDR2 YFSETQ. CDR3 region: CASSSGTLQGYNEQFF. The DNA for the CDR3 is TGCGCCAGCAGCTCCGGGACTCTCCAAGGGTACAATGAGCAGTTCTTC.

The CDR3 nucleotides read TGTGCCAGCAGCGCCACAGGGGAACGGGTCCGGGGCTACACCTTC. It is translated as CASSATGERVRGYTF. This chain joins TRBV5-4 and TRBJ1-2; the match to TRBD1 covers 7 bases. The CDR3 is 15 amino acids. V lost 4 bases to trimming and J lost 8 bases; unmatched junction nucleotides: 14. Germline V lookup: CDR1 SGHNT, CDR2 YYREEE (reference sequence).